The 2 T cell receptor beta chains presented below share a single source sample, sequenced in a study of cytomegalovirus exposure and HLA in healthy donors. Assay used: immunoSEQ multiplex PCR; TCRdb lists only in-frame clones, some missing. Among 200,000 to 250,000 clones listed, 75% to 95% were seen once. Sequencing was performed on PBMCs. These TCRs come from a woman aged 18-29 years in good health and CMV-seronegative.

The chain uses TRBV27 and TRBJ1-4; D ambiguous. There are 19 residues in the CDR3. The germline V gene has CDR1 MNHEY and CDR2 SMNVEV (reference sequence). V was trimmed by 6 bases and J by 0 bases, leaving 23 bases between them. Here the CDR3 DNA reads TGTGCCAGCAGACCCCGCGCGAGGAAGCTAGTTGCAACTAATGAAAAACTGTTTTTT. The encoded protein is CASRPRARKLVATNEKLFF.

V usage is TRBV7-6 and J usage is TRBJ1-1; D possibly corresponds to TRBD1 (6 bases). Germline values: CDR1 SGHVS, CDR2 FNYEAQ. The germline V and J ends were trimmed by 3 bases and 9 bases, with 14 bases remaining between them. The CDR3 spans 13 residues. The CDR3 DNA follows: TGTGCCAGCAGCTTTGGAGCAGGGGAGAAAGCTTTCTTT. The encoded protein is CASSFGAGEKAFF.